The table lists the clone carrying this TCR beta chain with a few counts. The data were obtained in a study of OX40 agonist ivuxolimab in advanced cancers. Profiled with immunoSEQ multiplex PCR; TCRdb holds only in-frame clones, not every one. The profile shows approximately 82,000 clones, about nine tenths of them singletons. This CDR3 region has 14 residues. Germline CDR1 SNHLY, CDR2 FYNNEI. Trimming took off 0 bases at V and 4 bases at J, with 9 bases between the two ends. The TCR sequence derives from an adult with an advanced solid tumor such as melanoma, head and neck, liver or kidney cancer. Source: CD4+ or CD8+ T cells sorted from blood, taken in a trial of the OX40 agonist ivuxolimab. V and J are TRBV2 and TRBJ1-2; D possibly corresponds to TRBD1 (5 bases). The CDR3 loop reads CASSEARGAYGYTF. The CDR3, as DNA: TGTGCCAGCAGTGAAGCAAGGGGCGCCTATGGCTACACCTTC.